The 16 T cell receptor beta chains in this list originate from one sample, sequenced in a study of tumor and adjacent non-tumor tissue in lung cancer (dated by TCRdb to the late 2010s). RNA was isolated from bulk, unsorted tissue, and RNA quality was assessed with a NanoDrop ND-1000 and an Agilent 2100. Preparation of the library involved multiplex PCR. This sample was sequenced with an Illumina HiSeq 2500. Following protocols modified from ARM-PCR, the researchers constructed TCRbeta libraries through three rounds of nested PCR with primers (Table S4). TCRdb trimmed public reads at Q25 via fastp, called clones via MiXCR and kept in-frame beta chains. CDR3 protein duplicates are merged, each entry listing the most common genes and DNA. A total of roughly 220,000 distinct CDR3 sequences appear in this sample, around 71% of them only once. The ten largest make up around 25% of the sample. Sample: lung tumor tissue. The source of these receptors is a man in his sixties with non-small cell lung cancer.

In its sample, this clonotype was seen many times. The V call is TRBV20-1, the J call TRBJ2-7; perhaps TRBD1 as D (6 bases). Germline V gene lookup returns CDR1 DFQATT and CDR2 SNEGSKA (reference sequence). The CDR3 sequence is 13 residues long. V was pared by 6 bases and J by 2 bases, with 14 bases between. In DNA, the CDR3 is TGCAGTGCCAACCGGGACACAACCTACGAGCAGTACTTC. It specifies CSANRDTTYEQYF.

About this clonotype: One base away lies a much larger clone, so this may be a sequencing read error. The chain employs TRBV20-1 and TRBJ1-4; 7 nucleotides agree with TRBD1. The CDR3 runs 13 residues. Germline V gives CDR1 DFQATT, CDR2 SNEGSKA (reference sequence). V shed 4 bases, J shed 8 bases, and the junction held 7 bases outside the gene matches. The CDR3 here is CSAIRQGGEKLFF. Written as DNA, the CDR3 is TGCAGTGCTATACGACAGGGAGGGGAAAAACTGTTTTTT.

Points on this clonotype: This sequence may be a read error, since a much larger clone differs from it by one base. The rearrangement links TRBV6-6 to TRBJ1-1, with a weak D call TRBD1 (5 bases). The CDR3 totals 11 residues. CDR1 and CDR2 (germline): MNHNY, SVGAGI (reference sequence). CDR3 amino acids: CASTGETEALF. The CDR3 coding sequence is TGTGCCAGCACGGGGGAGACTGAAGCTTTATTT.

This clonotype has a count of ten or more. This chain joins TRBV12-3 or TRBV12-4 and TRBJ1-4; tentative D call: TRBD1 (5 bases). The CDR3 is 15 amino acids. Trimming left V 5 bases short and J 3 bases short, with 13 bases between. The CDR3 DNA sequence: TGTGCCAGCAGTCCCCTCGACAGCTCTAATGAAAAACTGTTTTTT. As protein: CASSPLDSSNEKLFF.

Concerning this clonotype: Without the conserved terminal phenylalanine or tryptophan, this CDR3 likely stems from a read error. V gene TRBV20-1 combines with J gene TRBJ2-4, with D perhaps TRBD1 (6 bases). Germline V CDR1 and CDR2: DFQATT, SNEGSKA (reference sequence). V was cut by 2 bases and J by 6 bases, with 11 bases left in between. This CDR3 is built from 13 residues. CDR3 protein: CSARWTAINIQYL. The CDR3 DNA reads as TGCAGTGCTAGATGGACAGCAATAAACATTCAGTACTTA.

As for this clonotype: At one end, the junction sequence differs from germline, possibly due to a read error. The chain carries TRBV11-3 and TRBJ1-4, with D unresolved. The V gene's germline CDR1 is SGHNT and CDR2 YENEEA. There are 17 residues in the CDR3. The DNA for the CDR3 is TGTGCCAGCAGTTTAGGCGGGTGGCGCGGAACTAGTGAAAAACTGTTTTTT. Its protein product is CASSLGGWRGTSEKLFF.

This clonotype was picked up one time. The chain is built from TRBV6-1 and TRBJ1-2; D not resolved. V was cut by 6 bases and J by 3 bases, with 14 bases left in between. CDR1 and CDR2 (germline): MNHNS, SASEGT. This CDR3 comprises 14 residues. CDR3: CASRDGQLYYGYTF. In DNA form, the CDR3 reads TGTGCCAGCAGGGATGGGCAGTTGTACTATGGCTACACCTTC.

There are a few counts of this clonotype. V usage is TRBV12-3 or TRBV12-4 and J usage is TRBJ2-1, with TRBD2 identical over 9 bases. The V gene end was trimmed by 8 bases and the J gene end by 15 bases; junction bases not matched to a gene: 20. CDR3 length: 15 residues. The CDR3 DNA is TGTGCCAGCCTTGACTCGGCTAGCGGGGCCTTGAGGCTGTTCTTC. It yields the protein CASLDSASGALRLFF.

This rearrangement joins TRBV6-1 to TRBJ2-3; 8 nucleotides line up with TRBD2. The junction had 9 bases not matched to a gene; V was cut back by 2 bases and J by 5 bases. CDR3 length: 16 residues. Germline V gene lookup returns CDR1 MNHNS and CDR2 SASEGT. Here the CDR3 DNA reads TGTGCCAGCAGTGAACTCGGGAGGGTCAGGGAAGATACGCAGTATTTT. Its translation is CASSELGRVREDTQYF.

The chain recombines TRBV6-5 with TRBJ2-1; TRBD2 might be the D (6 bases). V was trimmed by 2 bases and J by 4 bases, leaving 12 bases between them. Germline-derived CDR1 and CDR2 are MNHEY and SVGAGI. The CDR3 runs 15 residues. Here the CDR3 reads CASSYPQGRYNEQFF. Here the CDR3 DNA reads TGTGCCAGCAGTTACCCGCAAGGGAGGTACAATGAGCAGTTCTTC.

In its sample, this clonotype was seen a few times. This may stem from a read error, because a much larger clone lies one nucleotide away. This chain joins TRBV20-1 and TRBJ2-7; a possible D gene is TRBD1 (5 bases). The CDR3 sequence is 11 residues long. Germline assignment: CDR1 DFQATT and CDR2 SNEGSKA (reference sequence). CDR3 nucleotides: TGCAGTGCTAGGGACACCTACAAGCAGTACTTC. Encoded protein: CSARDTYKQYF.

This clonotype has a handful of counts. The chain is built from TRBV5-6 and TRBJ2-3, with D maybe TRBD1 (5 bases). In germline, CDR1 is SGHDT, CDR2 YYEEEE. CDR3 size: 13 residues. V dropped 2 bases and J dropped 4 bases, with 8 bases sitting between them. The CDR3, as DNA: TGTGCCAGCAGCTTACAGGTATCAGATACGCAGTATTTT. Amino acids: CASSLQVSDTQYF.

This clonotype was seen a handful of times. V usage is TRBV4-3 and J usage is TRBJ2-3, with TRBD2 identical over 9 bases. Germline CDR1 and CDR2: LGHNA and YSLEER. The CDR3 runs 15 residues. Trimming cost V 1 base and J 4 bases; bases outside gene matches: 3. The CDR3 region is CASSQGTSVSDTQYF. The CDR3 DNA reads TGCGCCAGCAGCCAAGGGACTAGCGTATCAGATACGCAGTATTTT.

This clonotype was picked up one time. Since no conserved phenylalanine or tryptophan closes the CDR3, a read error is the likely cause. The limits of the CDR3 on the DNA are not certain, so only TCRdb's listed CDR3 is given. The CDR3 protein is CVSSSALYNEEFV. The chain recombines TRBV11-2 with TRBJ2-1. The CDR3 adds up to 13 amino acids, both ends counted. Germline V gene sequence: CDR1 SGHAT, CDR2 FQNNGV.

For this clonotype: Mismatch with germline at one junction end may stem from a read error. The rearrangement links TRBV6-2 or TRBV6-3 to TRBJ2-5, with a weak D call TRBD1 (5 bases). The CDR3 is made up of 13 amino acids. Germline values: CDR1 MNHEY, CDR2 SVGEGT. CDR3 sequence: CTSRRGNEETQYF. The CDR3 DNA sequence: TGCACCAGCAGAAGGGGTAACGAAGAGACCCAGTACTTC.

A remark on this clonotype: This may be a read error, as it is one base from a much larger clone. The CDR3 coding sequence is TGCAGTGCTAGTAAGCAGTCCAGGTTCAACGTCCTGACTTTC. Protein: CSASKQSRFNVLTF. The chain has TRBV20-1 and TRBJ2-6; no clear D. V dropped 3 bases and J dropped 9 bases, with 15 bases sitting between them. Germline loops: CDR1 DFQATT, CDR2 SNEGSKA (reference sequence). This CDR3 has 14 residues.